These 28 T cell receptor beta chains were all obtained from the same sample, sequenced in a study of T cell responses to AZD1222 COVID-19 vaccine. Data came from immunoSEQ multiplex PCR; TCRdb stores just in-frame clones and leaves some out. The top ten hold 9.5% to 13% of the sample, which has some 95,000 clones, approximately 90% seen once. Specimen: peripheral blood, collected 28 days after the second AZD1222 dose. The receptors stem from an adult who received the AZD1222 COVID-19 vaccine.

The chain is built from TRBV29-1 and TRBJ1-1; TRBD1 agrees at 8 bases. Germline V gives CDR1 SQVTM, CDR2 ANQGSEA. The trim removed 7 bases at V and 0 bases at J, leaving 4 bases unmatched. CDR3 length: 13 residues. The DNA of the CDR3 is TGCAGCGCCCGGACAGGGATGAACACTGAAGCTTTCTTT. Translated, it gives CSARTGMNTEAFF.

The CDR3 DNA follows: TGCGCCAGCAGTGGGACGGGGGGCACTGAAGCTTTCTTT. Its translation is CASSGTGGTEAFF. V usage is TRBV10-2 and J usage is TRBJ1-1; weak D call: TRBD1 (5 bases). V lost 4 bases to trimming and J lost 4 bases, with 10 bases between them. Germline values: CDR1 WSHSY, CDR2 SAAADI. The CDR3 is 13 residues long.

This clone was counted once. This rearrangement joins TRBV10-3 to TRBJ1-3, with D tentatively TRBD1 (6 bases). V was trimmed by 10 bases and J by 0 bases, leaving 16 bases between them. The V gene's germline CDR1 is ENHRY and CDR2 SYGVKD. The CDR3 contains 15 residues. The DNA of the CDR3 is TGTGCCAGCTCAGACAGGCAAAGCTCTGGAAACACCATATATTTT. The encoded protein is CASSDRQSSGNTIYF.

The chain links TRBV30 to TRBJ1-3; a weak D match, TRBD1 (5 bases). Deletions cut 8 bases from V and 4 bases from J, with 18 bases between. Per germline, CDR1 GTSNPN and CDR2 SVGIG (reference sequence). The CDR3 length is 14 residues. The CDR3 region has the DNA TGTGCCCTCCGACAGCGGACCCGAGGAAACACCATATATTTT. This codes for CALRQRTRGNTIYF.

This chain links TRBV11-3 with TRBJ2-7, with unresolved D. Between the trimmed V and J ends, which lost 1 base and 1 base, there was a span of 8 bases. The CDR3 is 14 residues long. Germline-derived CDR1 and CDR2 are SGHNT and YENEEA. The CDR3 spells CASSLGPHSYEQYF. CDR3 DNA sequence: TGTGCCAGCAGCTTAGGTCCCCATTCCTACGAGCAGTACTTC.

The J gene is TRBJ1-1, the V gene TRBV11-2, with no clear D. CDR3 length: 17 residues. With 1 base removed from V and 5 bases from J, the gap between germline ends came to 20 bases. Germline assignment: CDR1 SGHAT and CDR2 FQNNGV. The CDR3 reads CASSLVGRAPMQTEAFF. The CDR3 region has the DNA TGTGCCAGCAGCTTAGTCGGTAGGGCCCCCATGCAAACTGAAGCTTTCTTT.

This sequence joins TRBV19 and TRBJ2-7, with 9 positions matching TRBD1. The junction had 6 bases not matched to a gene; V was cut back by 5 bases and J by 1 base. CDR3 size: 15 residues. Per germline, CDR1 LNHDA and CDR2 SQIVND (reference sequence). CDR3 sequence: CASSLTGGMSYEQYF. CDR3 sequence (DNA): TGTGCCAGTAGTCTGACAGGGGGGATGTCCTACGAGCAGTACTTC.

The chain couples TRBV9 to TRBJ2-2; D call uncertain. This CDR3 has 15 residues. The V gene lost 4 bases and the J gene lost 2 bases, with 12 bases spanning the gap. Looked up from germline, CDR1 is SGDLS and CDR2 is YYNGEE. The CDR3 sequence is CASSFGTANTGELFF. The CDR3 nucleotides read TGTGCCAGCAGCTTTGGCACTGCTAACACCGGGGAGCTGTTTTTT.

The chain combines TRBV5-1 with TRBJ2-1; 12 bases are shared with TRBD2. The V gene's germline CDR1 is SGHRS and CDR2 YFSETQ. The CDR3 is 15 amino acids. V gave up 4 bases and J gave up 7 bases; unmatched junction bases: 6. The CDR3 is CASSAGGTSGNEQFF. CDR3 DNA sequence: TGCGCCAGCAGCGCCGGCGGGACTAGCGGGAATGAGCAGTTCTTC.

The genes are TRBV28 and TRBJ1-5; 11 nucleotides line up with TRBD1. Germline CDR1 MDHEN, CDR2 SYDVKM. Trimming at V came to 8 bases and at J to 6 bases, leaving 6 bases not matched to a gene. The CDR3 loop spans 14 amino acids. CDR3 sequence: CASGWTGGSQPQHF. CDR3 nucleotide sequence: TGTGCCAGCGGTTGGACAGGGGGCTCTCAGCCCCAGCATTTT.

The chain has TRBV11-2 and TRBJ1-6; no reliable D call. The germline V gene has CDR1 SGHAT and CDR2 FQNNGV. Deletions cut 0 bases from V and 9 bases from J, with 12 bases between. The CDR3 length is 15 residues. DNA for the CDR3: TGTGCCAGCAGCTTAGATCCGGGCGGTTCTTCACCCCTCCACTTT. This translates into CASSLDPGGSSPLHF.

This sequence joins TRBV2 and TRBJ2-1, with 7 positions matching TRBD1. J gave up 5 bases and V 7 bases, and 5 bases lay outside the gene matches. CDR1 SNHLY and CDR2 FYNNEI come from the germline V gene. The CDR3 runs to 13 residues. The CDR3 spells CASTMDRNNEQFF. In DNA, the CDR3 is TGTGCCAGCACTATGGACAGGAACAATGAGCAGTTCTTC. Full variable domain (outside the CDR3, taken from reference TRBV2 and TRBJ2-1): EPEVTQTPSHQVTQMGQEVILRCVPISNHLYFYWYRQILGQKVEFLVSFYNNEISEKSEIFDDQFSVERPDGSNFTLKIRSTKLEDSAMYFCASTMDRNNEQFFGPGTRLTVL.

The rearrangement joins TRBV6-1 to TRBJ1-2; 7 bases line up with TRBD1. The length of the CDR3 is 16 residues. The V and J ends lost 1 base and 5 bases, in that order; junction bases with no gene match: 10. The germline gives CDR1 MNHNS, CDR2 SASEGT. CDR3 in DNA: TGTGCCAGCAGTGAAGTTTTGGGGGACAGACGGTATGGCTACACCTTC. Translating it yields CASSEVLGDRRYGYTF.

The V and J genes are TRBV30 and TRBJ2-3; TRBD2 matches 11 bases. V shed 0 bases and J 4 bases; nucleotides not matched to a gene: 3. CDR3 size: 15 residues. CDR1 GTSNPN and CDR2 SVGIG come from the germline V gene (reference sequence). CDR3 coding DNA: TGTGCCTGGAGTGTACTAGCGGGAGCCGCAGATACGCAGTATTTT. Protein sequence: CAWSVLAGAADTQYF.

This clone was seen only a few times. V usage is TRBV6-5 and J usage is TRBJ2-7, with D hard to call. This CDR3 is 14 amino acids long. The V and J ends lost 5 bases and 5 bases respectively, with 16 bases between them. Germline CDR1 and CDR2: MNHEY and SVGAGI. The CDR3 region has the DNA TGTGCCAGCAGTCCCGGACCTGGTGTGGACGAGCAGTACTTC. This gives the protein CASSPGPGVDEQYF.

The chain employs TRBV4-2 and TRBJ2-3; 8 positions match TRBD1. The V segment lost 0 bases and the J segment 6 bases; nucleotides outside the gene matches: 5. Germline CDR1 is LGHNA and CDR2 is YNFKEQ. The CDR3 has 15 amino acids. This CDR3 reads CASSQEGQGRDTQYF. CDR3 bases: TGTGCCAGCAGCCAAGAAGGACAGGGAAGGGATACGCAGTATTTT.

The chain joins TRBV7-6 to TRBJ1-1; 7 bases line up with TRBD1. Losses at the gene ends were 1 base for V and 1 base for J; bases not matched to a gene: 3. Per germline, CDR1 SGHVS and CDR2 FNYEAQ. CDR3 length: 15 residues. Here the CDR3 reads CASSLERTGNTEAFF. The CDR3, as DNA: TGTGCCAGCAGCTTAGAAAGGACAGGGAACACTGAAGCTTTCTTT.

This clone came up once. The V gene is TRBV25-1, the J gene TRBJ2-7; 8 nucleotides align to TRBD1. Trimming took 10 bases from V and 5 from J; bases not matched to a gene: 4. Per the germline V gene, CDR1 is MGHDK and CDR2 is SYGVNS. This CDR3 has 11 amino acids. CDR3 in DNA: TGTGCCACCGAGACAGGGGACGAGCAGTACTTC. Translated, it gives CATETGDEQYF.

The chain links TRBV6-2 or TRBV6-3 to TRBJ1-6; D call uncertain. Looked up from germline, CDR1 is MNHEY and CDR2 is SVGEGT. There are 17 residues in the CDR3. V lost 2 bases and J 1 base, leaving 12 bases between the germline ends. CDR3 nucleotides: TGTGCCAGCAGTTACCCGAGACACGGGTCCTATAATTCACCCCTCCACTTT. Amino acid sequence: CASSYPRHGSYNSPLHF.

V usage is TRBV6-5 and J usage is TRBJ1-2, with D maybe TRBD1 (5 bases). This CDR3 is 13 amino acids long. Trimming removed 3 bases from V and 2 bases from J, with 7 bases in between. Germline V gives CDR1 MNHEY, CDR2 SVGAGI. The DNA for the CDR3 is TGTGCCAGCAGTTATAGACAGAACTATGGCTACACCTTC. Translating gives CASSYRQNYGYTF.

CDR3 amino acids: CASSSGGNTEAFF. Here the CDR3 DNA reads TGTGCCAGCAGCTCGGGGGGGAACACTGAAGCTTTCTTT. The chain uses TRBV7-3 and TRBJ1-1, with a weak D call TRBD1 (5 bases). V dropped 4 bases and J dropped 1 base, with 7 bases sitting between them. This CDR3 contains 13 residues. Germline values: CDR1 SGHTA, CDR2 FQGTGA. The complete variable domain, with remaining parts taken from reference TRBV7-3 and TRBJ1-1, reads GAGVSQTPSNKVTEKGKYVELRCDPISGHTALYWYRQSLGQGPEFLIYFQGTGAADDSGLPNDRFFAVRPEGSVSTLKIQRTERGDSAVYLCASSSGGNTEAFFGQGTRLTVV.

This chain joins TRBV30 and TRBJ2-1; 7 bases line up with TRBD2. Trimming cost V 5 bases and J 8 bases; bases outside gene matches: 15. This CDR3 is 15 amino acids long. Germline CDR1 reads GTSNPN; CDR2 reads SVGIG (reference sequence). CDR3 protein: CAWGWGGEGYYEQFF. CDR3 sequence (DNA): TGTGCCTGGGGGTGGGGCGGGGAGGGATATTATGAGCAGTTCTTC.

The chain recombines TRBV28 with TRBJ1-5; TRBD1 matches at 9 bases. V dropped 7 bases and J dropped 0; count of bases not matched to a gene: 13. The CDR3 consists of 18 residues. CDR1 and CDR2 (germline): MDHEN, SYDVKM. The CDR3 DNA sequence: TGTGCCAGCACATACAGGGGGCGTCAAATCGATAGCAATCAGCCCCAGCATTTT. This sequence encodes CASTYRGRQIDSNQPQHF.

This clone was observed a single time. The V gene is TRBV5-1, the J gene TRBJ2-7; D remains unclear. Trimming cost V 4 bases and J 0 bases, with 5 bases left between them. The CDR3 is made up of 12 amino acids. CDR1 is SGHRS, CDR2 YFSETQ, per germline. The CDR3 sequence: CASSESSYEQYF. In DNA, the CDR3 is TGCGCCAGCAGCGAGAGCTCCTACGAGCAGTACTTC.

V usage is TRBV7-2 and J usage is TRBJ1-6, with D perhaps matching TRBD1 (6 bases). The CDR3 runs to 16 residues. The germline V gene has CDR1 SGHTA and CDR2 FQGNSA. Trimming stripped 3 bases from V and 0 bases from J, with 9 bases between. The CDR3 loop reads CASSLKQGSYNSPLHF. The DNA for the CDR3 is TGTGCCAGCAGCTTGAAACAGGGCTCCTATAATTCACCCCTCCACTTT.

The V and J genes are TRBV27 and TRBJ2-3, with 9 bases identical to TRBD2. J gave up 3 bases and V 3 bases, and 1 base lay outside the gene matches. Germline CDR1 is MNHEY and CDR2 is SMNVEV (reference sequence). This CDR3 is built from 14 residues. The CDR3 DNA sequence: TGTGCCAGCAGTTTGACTAGCGGTACAGATACGCAGTATTTT. It codes for CASSLTSGTDTQYF.

V is TRBV12-3 or TRBV12-4 and J is TRBJ1-1; TRBD1 is a possible D gene (5 bases). The V end was cut by 6 bases, the J end by 4 bases, with 12 bases between. There are 13 residues in the CDR3. As DNA, the CDR3 is TGTGCCAGCAGCGACAGACGAGGCACTGAAGCTTTCTTT. Residues: CASSDRRGTEAFF.

This clone was observed once. The chain is built from TRBV9 and TRBJ1-1, with no clear D. This CDR3 has 13 amino acids. The germline gives CDR1 SGDLS, CDR2 YYNGEE. V was clipped by 5 bases and J by 1 base, with 9 bases between them. CDR3 coding DNA: TGTGCCAGCAGTTCAGGTTCGAACACTGAAGCTTTCTTT. Protein: CASSSGSNTEAFF.